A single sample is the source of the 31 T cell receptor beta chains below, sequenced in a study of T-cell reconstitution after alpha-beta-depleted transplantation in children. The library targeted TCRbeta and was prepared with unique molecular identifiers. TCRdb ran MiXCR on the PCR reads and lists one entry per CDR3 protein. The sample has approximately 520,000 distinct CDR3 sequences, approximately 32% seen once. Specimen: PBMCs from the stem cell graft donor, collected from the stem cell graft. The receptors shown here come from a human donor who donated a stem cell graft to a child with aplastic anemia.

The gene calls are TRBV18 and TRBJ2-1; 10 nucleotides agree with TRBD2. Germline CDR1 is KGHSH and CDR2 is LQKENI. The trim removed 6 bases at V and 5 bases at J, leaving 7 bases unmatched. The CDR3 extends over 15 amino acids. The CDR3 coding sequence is TGTGCCAGCTCTCCCGGGACTAGCGAACACAATGAGCAGTTCTTC. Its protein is CASSPGTSEHNEQFF.

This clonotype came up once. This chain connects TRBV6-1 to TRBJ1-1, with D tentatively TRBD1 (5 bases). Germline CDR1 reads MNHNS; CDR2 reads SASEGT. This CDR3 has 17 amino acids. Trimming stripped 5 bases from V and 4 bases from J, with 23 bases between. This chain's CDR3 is CASSPISGGTVLTEAFF. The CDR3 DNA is TGTGCCAGCAGTCCGATATCGGGGGGGACCGTGCTCACTGAAGCTTTCTTT.

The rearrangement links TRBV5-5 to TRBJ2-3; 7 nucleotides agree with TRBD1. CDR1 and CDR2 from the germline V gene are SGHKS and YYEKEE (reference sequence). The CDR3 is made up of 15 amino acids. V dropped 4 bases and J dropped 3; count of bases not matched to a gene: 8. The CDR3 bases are TGTGCCAGCAGCCCTCCGACAGGGTTGACAGATACGCAGTATTTT. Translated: CASSPPTGLTDTQYF.

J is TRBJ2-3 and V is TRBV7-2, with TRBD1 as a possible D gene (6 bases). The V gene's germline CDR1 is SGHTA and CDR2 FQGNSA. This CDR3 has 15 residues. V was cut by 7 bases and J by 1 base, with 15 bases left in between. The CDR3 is CASIETRGGTDTQYF. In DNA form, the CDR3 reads TGTGCCAGCATCGAGACCAGGGGCGGCACAGATACGCAGTATTTT.

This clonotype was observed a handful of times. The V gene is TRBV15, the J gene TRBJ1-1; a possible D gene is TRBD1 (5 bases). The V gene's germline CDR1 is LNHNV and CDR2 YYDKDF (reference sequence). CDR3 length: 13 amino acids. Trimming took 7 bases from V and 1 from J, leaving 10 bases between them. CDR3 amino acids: CATKTVWNTEAFF. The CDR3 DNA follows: TGTGCCACCAAGACAGTGTGGAACACTGAAGCTTTCTTT.

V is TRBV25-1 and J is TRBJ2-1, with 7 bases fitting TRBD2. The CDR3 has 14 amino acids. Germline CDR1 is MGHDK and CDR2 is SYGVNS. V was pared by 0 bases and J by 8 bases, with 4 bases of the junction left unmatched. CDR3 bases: TGTGCCAGCAGTGAATATGCGGGGGTCGATGAGCAGTTCTTC. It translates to CASSEYAGVDEQFF. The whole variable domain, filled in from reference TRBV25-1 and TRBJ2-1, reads EADIYQTPRYLVIGTGKKITLECSQTMGHDKMYWYQQDPGMELHLIHYSYGVNSTEKGDLSSESTVSRIRTEHFPLTLESARPSHTSQYLCASSEYAGVDEQFFGPGTRLTVL.

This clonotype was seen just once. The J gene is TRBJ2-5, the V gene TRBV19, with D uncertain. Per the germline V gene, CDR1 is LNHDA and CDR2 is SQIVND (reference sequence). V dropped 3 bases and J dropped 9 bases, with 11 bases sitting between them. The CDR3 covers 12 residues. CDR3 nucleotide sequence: TGTGCCAGTAGTATCGCTGATCGGGCCCAGTACTTC. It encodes CASSIADRAQYF.

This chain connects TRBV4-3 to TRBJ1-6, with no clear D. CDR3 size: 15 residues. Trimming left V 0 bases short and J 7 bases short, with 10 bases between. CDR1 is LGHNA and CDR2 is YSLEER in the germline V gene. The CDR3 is CASSQDPGFNSPLHF. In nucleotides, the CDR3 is TGCGCCAGCAGCCAAGATCCGGGTTTCAATTCACCCCTCCACTTT.

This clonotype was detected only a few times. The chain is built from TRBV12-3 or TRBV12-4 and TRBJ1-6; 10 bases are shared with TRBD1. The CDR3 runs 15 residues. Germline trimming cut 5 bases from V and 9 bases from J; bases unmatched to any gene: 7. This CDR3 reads CASSPGTGDGSPLHF. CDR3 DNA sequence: TGTGCCAGCAGTCCCGGGACAGGGGATGGTTCACCCCTCCACTTT.

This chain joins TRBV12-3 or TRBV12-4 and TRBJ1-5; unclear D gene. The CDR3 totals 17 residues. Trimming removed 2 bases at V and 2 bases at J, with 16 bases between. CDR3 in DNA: TGTGCCAGCAGTTTAAGCAGAAGAGGTTGGGGCAATCAGCCCCAGCATTTT. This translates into CASSLSRRGWGNQPQHF.

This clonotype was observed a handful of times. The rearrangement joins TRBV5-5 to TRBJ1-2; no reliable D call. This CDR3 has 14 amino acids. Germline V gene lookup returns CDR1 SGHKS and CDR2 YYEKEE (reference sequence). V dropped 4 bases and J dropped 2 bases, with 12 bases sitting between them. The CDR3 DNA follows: TGTGCCAGCAGCCATCAGGAGGGAAACTATGGCTACACCTTC. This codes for CASSHQEGNYGYTF.

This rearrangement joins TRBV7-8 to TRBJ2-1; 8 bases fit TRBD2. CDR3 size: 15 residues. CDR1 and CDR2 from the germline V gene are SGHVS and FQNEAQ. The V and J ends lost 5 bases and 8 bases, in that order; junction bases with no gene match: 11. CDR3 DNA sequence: TGTGCCAGCAGCCCCCTCAGCGGGAGTTTCTATGAGCAGTTCTTC. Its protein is CASSPLSGSFYEQFF. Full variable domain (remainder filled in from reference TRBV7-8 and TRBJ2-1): GAGVSQSPRYKVAKRGQDVALRCDPISGHVSLFWYQQALGQGPEFLTYFQNEAQLDKSGLPSDRFFAERPEGSVSTLKIQRTQQEDSAVYLCASSPLSGSFYEQFFGPGTRLTVL.

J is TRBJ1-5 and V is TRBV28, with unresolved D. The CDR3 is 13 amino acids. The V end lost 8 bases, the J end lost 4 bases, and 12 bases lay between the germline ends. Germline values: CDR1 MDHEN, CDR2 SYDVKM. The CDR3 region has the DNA TGTGCCAGCGGTACTAACAAGAATCAGCCCCAGCATTTT. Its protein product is CASGTNKNQPQHF.

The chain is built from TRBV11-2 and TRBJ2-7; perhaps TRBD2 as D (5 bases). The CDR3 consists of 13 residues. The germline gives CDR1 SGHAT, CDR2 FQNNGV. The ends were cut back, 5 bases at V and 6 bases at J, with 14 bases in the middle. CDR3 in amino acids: CASSLGLQSEQYV. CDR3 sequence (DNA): TGTGCCAGCAGCCTCGGACTGCAGTCCGAGCAGTACGTC.

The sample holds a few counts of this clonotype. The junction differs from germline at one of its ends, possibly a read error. This chain's CDR3 is CASSLDRVDEQFF. For the CDR3, the DNA is TGTGCCAGCAGCTTGGATCGGGTTGATGAGCAGTTCTTC. The gene calls are TRBV5-1 and TRBJ2-1; unclear D gene. Germline V gives CDR1 SGHRS, CDR2 YFSETQ. The CDR3 is made up of 13 amino acids.

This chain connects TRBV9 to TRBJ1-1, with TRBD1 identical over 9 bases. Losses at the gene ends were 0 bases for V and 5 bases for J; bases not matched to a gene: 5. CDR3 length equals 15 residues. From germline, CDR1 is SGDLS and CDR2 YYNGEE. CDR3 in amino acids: CASSVGQTGGTEAFF. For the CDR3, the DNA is TGTGCCAGCAGCGTAGGACAGACAGGGGGAACTGAAGCTTTCTTT.

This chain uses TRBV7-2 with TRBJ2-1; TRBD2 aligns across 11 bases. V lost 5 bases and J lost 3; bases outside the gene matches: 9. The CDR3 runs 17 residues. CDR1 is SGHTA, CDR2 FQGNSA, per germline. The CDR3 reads CASSPVPSGRNYNEQFF. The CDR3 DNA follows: TGTGCCAGCAGCCCTGTTCCTAGCGGGAGGAACTACAATGAGCAGTTCTTC.

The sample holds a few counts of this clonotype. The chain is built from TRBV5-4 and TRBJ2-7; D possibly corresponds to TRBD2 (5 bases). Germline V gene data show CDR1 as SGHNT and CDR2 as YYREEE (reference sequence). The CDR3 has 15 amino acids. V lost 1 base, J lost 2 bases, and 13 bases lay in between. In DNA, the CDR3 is TGTGCCAGCAGCTTGCGGGGAGACGGTACCTACGAGCAGTACTTC. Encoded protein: CASSLRGDGTYEQYF.

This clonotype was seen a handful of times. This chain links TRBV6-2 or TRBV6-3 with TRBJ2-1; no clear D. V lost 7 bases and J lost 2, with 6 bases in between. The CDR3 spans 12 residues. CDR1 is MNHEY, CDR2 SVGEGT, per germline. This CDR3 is CASTAPYNEQFF. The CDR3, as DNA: TGTGCCAGCACCGCTCCCTACAATGAGCAGTTCTTC.

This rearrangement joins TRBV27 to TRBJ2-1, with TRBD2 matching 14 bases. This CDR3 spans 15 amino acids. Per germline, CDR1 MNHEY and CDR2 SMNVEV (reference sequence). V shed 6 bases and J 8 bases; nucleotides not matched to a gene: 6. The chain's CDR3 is CASRTGTSGSYEQFF. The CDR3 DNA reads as TGTGCCAGCAGGACCGGGACTAGCGGGAGTTATGAGCAGTTCTTC.

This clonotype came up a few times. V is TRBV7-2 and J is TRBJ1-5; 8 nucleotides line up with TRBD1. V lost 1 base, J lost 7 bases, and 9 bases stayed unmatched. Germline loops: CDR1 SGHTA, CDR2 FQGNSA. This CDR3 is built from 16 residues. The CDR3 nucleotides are TGTGCCAGCAGCTTAGTCGGACAGGGATCATGGCAGCCCCAGCATTTT. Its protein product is CASSLVGQGSWQPQHF.

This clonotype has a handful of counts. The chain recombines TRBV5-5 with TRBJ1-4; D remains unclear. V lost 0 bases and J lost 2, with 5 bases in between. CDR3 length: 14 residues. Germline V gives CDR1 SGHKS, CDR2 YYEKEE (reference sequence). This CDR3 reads CASSLGRTNEKLFF. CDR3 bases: TGTGCCAGCAGCTTGGGCCGGACTAATGAAAAACTGTTTTTT.

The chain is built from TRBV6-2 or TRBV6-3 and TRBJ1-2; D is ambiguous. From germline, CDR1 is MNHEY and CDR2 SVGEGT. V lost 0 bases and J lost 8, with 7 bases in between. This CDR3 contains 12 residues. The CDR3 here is CASSYSTRGYTF. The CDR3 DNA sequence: TGTGCCAGCAGTTACTCGACTCGAGGCTACACCTTC.

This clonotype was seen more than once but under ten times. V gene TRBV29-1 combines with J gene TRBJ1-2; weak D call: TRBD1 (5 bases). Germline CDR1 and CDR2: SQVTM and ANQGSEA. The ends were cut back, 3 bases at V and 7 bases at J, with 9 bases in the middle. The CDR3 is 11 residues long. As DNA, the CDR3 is TGCAGCGTTGATGTGGGGCTTGGCTACACCTTC. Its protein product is CSVDVGLGYTF.

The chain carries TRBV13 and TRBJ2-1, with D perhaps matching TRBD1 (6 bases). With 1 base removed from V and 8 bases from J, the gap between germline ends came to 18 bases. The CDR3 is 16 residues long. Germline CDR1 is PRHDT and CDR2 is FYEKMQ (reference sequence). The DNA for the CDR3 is TGTGCCAGCAGCTTAGCCCGGGACAAACCAGCAGATGAGCAGTTCTTC. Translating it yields CASSLARDKPADEQFF.

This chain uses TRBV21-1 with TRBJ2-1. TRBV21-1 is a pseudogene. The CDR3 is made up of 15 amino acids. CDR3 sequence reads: CASSPFDGQSDEQFF. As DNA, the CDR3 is TGTGCCAGCAGCCCGTTCGACGGGCAAAGCGATGAGCAGTTCTTC.

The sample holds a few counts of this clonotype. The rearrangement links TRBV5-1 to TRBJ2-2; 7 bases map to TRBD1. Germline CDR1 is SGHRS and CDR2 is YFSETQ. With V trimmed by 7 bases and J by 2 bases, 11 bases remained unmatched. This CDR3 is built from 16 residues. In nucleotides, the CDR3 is TGCGCCAGCTCCGGCCGGGACAGCCTTAACACCGGGGAGCTGTTTTTT. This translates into CASSGRDSLNTGELFF.

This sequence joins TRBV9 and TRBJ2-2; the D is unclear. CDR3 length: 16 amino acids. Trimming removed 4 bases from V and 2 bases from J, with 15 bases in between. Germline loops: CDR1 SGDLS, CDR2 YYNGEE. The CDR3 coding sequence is TGTGCCAGCAGCTCCCCCCAGACACTAAACACCGGGGAGCTGTTTTTT. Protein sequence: CASSSPQTLNTGELFF.

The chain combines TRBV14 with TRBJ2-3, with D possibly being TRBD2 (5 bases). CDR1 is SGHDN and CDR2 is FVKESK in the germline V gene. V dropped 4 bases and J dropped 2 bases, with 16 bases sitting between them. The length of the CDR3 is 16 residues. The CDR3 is CASSLNPSGLTDTQYF. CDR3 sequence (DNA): TGTGCCAGCAGCCTGAATCCGAGCGGTCTCACAGATACGCAGTATTTT.

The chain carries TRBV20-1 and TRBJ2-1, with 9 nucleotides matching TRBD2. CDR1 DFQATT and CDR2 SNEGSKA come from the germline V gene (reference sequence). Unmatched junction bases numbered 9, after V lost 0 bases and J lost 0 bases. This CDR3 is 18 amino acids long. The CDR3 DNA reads TGCAGTGCTAGAGAGATGGCGGGAGGGCCTTTCTCCTACAATGAGCAGTTCTTC. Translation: CSAREMAGGPFSYNEQFF.

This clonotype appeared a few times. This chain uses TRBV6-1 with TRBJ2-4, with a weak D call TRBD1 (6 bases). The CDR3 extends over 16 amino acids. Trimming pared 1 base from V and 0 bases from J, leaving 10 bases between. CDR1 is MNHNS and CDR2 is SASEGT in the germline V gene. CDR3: CASSEETTGAKNIQYF. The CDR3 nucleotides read TGTGCCAGCAGTGAAGAGACGACAGGAGCCAAAAACATTCAGTACTTC.